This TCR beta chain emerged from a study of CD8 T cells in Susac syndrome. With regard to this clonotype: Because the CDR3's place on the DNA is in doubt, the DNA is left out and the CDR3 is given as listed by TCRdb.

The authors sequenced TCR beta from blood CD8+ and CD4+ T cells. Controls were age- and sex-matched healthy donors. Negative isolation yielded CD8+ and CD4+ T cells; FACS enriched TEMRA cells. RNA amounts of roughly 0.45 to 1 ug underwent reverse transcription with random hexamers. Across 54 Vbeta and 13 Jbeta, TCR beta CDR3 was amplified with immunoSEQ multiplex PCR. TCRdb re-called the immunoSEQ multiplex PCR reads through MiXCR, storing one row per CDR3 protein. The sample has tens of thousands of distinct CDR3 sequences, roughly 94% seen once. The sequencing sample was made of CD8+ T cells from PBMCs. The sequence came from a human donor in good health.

The CDR3 protein is CASSFLRGGEHRGAVFF. This sequence joins TRBV7-6 and TRBJ2-2; TRBD1 is the table's D call and was not checked against the DNA. CDR1 and CDR2 from the germline V gene are SGHVS and FNYEAQ. From its first to its last residue, the CDR3 has 17 amino acids.